The 16 T cell receptor beta chains in this list originate from one sample, sequenced in a study of identifying expanded T cells in peripheral blood. Profiled with immunoSEQ multiplex PCR; TCRdb holds only in-frame clones, not every one. Seen here are approximately 100,000 clones, around 85% observed once, and the top ten hold approximately 18%. Material for sequencing was blood. All receptors come from a person aged 18 to 70 in good health.

The chain is built from TRBV6-5 and TRBJ1-1, with D possibly matching TRBD1 (5 bases). Germline CDR1 reads MNHEY; CDR2 reads SVGAGI. Deletions cut 5 bases from V and 2 bases from J, with 9 bases between. CDR3 length equals 13 residues. In DNA, the CDR3 is TGTGCCAGCAGTCGGGACCACAACACTGAAGCTTTCTTT. This translates into CASSRDHNTEAFF.

J is TRBJ2-5 and V is TRBV7-2, with D uncertain. Germline CDR1 is SGHTA and CDR2 is FQGNSA. Trimming took off 8 bases at V and 7 bases at J, with 8 bases between the two ends. The CDR3 runs 10 residues. As DNA, the CDR3 is TGTGCCAGCGGCGAAGGGACCCAGTACTTC. Translating gives CASGEGTQYF.

The chain employs TRBV7-9 and TRBJ2-2; D ambiguous. From germline, CDR1 is SEHNR and CDR2 FQNEAQ (reference sequence). This CDR3 spans 15 amino acids. V was trimmed by 2 bases and J by 1 base, leaving 8 bases between them. The DNA for the CDR3 is TGTGCCAGCAGCTTACGGTCGCAGAACACCGGGGAGCTGTTTTTT. It yields the protein CASSLRSQNTGELFF.

The chain is built from TRBV20-1 and TRBJ2-1, with D possibly matching TRBD1 (6 bases). Germline V gene lookup returns CDR1 DFQATT and CDR2 SNEGSKA (reference sequence). V lost 5 bases, J lost 8 bases, and 10 bases lay in between. The CDR3 has 11 amino acids. The CDR3 reads CSAEQGDEQFF. The CDR3 region has the DNA TGCAGTGCTGAACAGGGAGATGAGCAGTTCTTC.

The rearrangement links TRBV28 to TRBJ2-3; possible D gene TRBD2, 7 bases. V was shortened by 5 bases and J by 0 bases, with 12 bases between the two germline ends. This CDR3 has 15 amino acids. Germline V gives CDR1 MDHEN, CDR2 SYDVKM. CDR3 nucleotide sequence: TGTGCCAGCAGTCACGCGGGGGCTAGCACAGATACGCAGTATTTT. This translates into CASSHAGASTDTQYF.

The chain recombines TRBV19 with TRBJ2-7; 8 nucleotides line up with TRBD2. Germline-derived CDR1 and CDR2 are LNHDA and SQIVND (reference sequence). The junction had 2 bases not matched to a gene; V was cut back by 4 bases and J by 0 bases. CDR3 length equals 14 residues. The CDR3 reads CASSTGTSSYEQYF. The CDR3 coding sequence is TGTGCCAGTAGTACTGGGACTAGCTCCTACGAGCAGTACTTC. The whole variable domain, remainder taken from reference TRBV19 and TRBJ2-7, is DGGITQSPKYLFRKEGQNVTLSCEQNLNHDAMYWYRQDPGQGLRLIYYSQIVNDFQKGDIAEGYSVSREKKESFPLTVTSAQKNPTAFYLCASSTGTSSYEQYFGPGTRLTVT.

The V and J genes are TRBV6-5 and TRBJ2-7, with TRBD1 as a possible D gene (5 bases). This CDR3 is built from 15 residues. Trimming left V 0 bases short and J 3 bases short, with 12 bases between. CDR1 and CDR2 from the germline V gene are MNHEY and SVGAGI. CDR3 in DNA: TGTGCCAGCAGTTACTCCTGGGGCCCCTTCTACGAGCAGTACTTC. It is translated as CASSYSWGPFYEQYF.

The chain links TRBV7-6 to TRBJ1-1; D gene uncertain. V shed 2 bases and J shed 5 bases, with 6 bases lying between them. This CDR3 is built from 12 residues. Germline V gene data show CDR1 as SGHVS and CDR2 as FNYEAQ. CDR3 sequence: CASSLMGTEAFF. Written as DNA, the CDR3 is TGTGCCAGCAGCTTAATGGGGACTGAAGCTTTCTTT.

This chain joins TRBV11-2 and TRBJ2-2; D is possibly TRBD1 (6 bases). Trimming stripped 1 base from V and 4 bases from J, with 7 bases between. The length of the CDR3 is 14 residues. CDR1 and CDR2 from the germline V gene are SGHAT and FQNNGV. The CDR3 spells CASSLATGTGELFF. The CDR3 DNA is TGTGCCAGCAGCTTAGCGACAGGCACCGGGGAGCTGTTTTTT.

The chain is built from TRBV12-5 and TRBJ2-3, with TRBD2 identical over 13 bases. The CDR3 length is 16 residues. J was trimmed by 3 bases and V by 1 base; bases with no gene match: 1. CDR1 is LGHNT and CDR2 is FRNRAP in the germline V gene. The CDR3 here is CASGLGTSGGTDTQYF. As DNA, the CDR3 is TGTGCTAGTGGTTTGGGGACTAGCGGGGGAACAGATACGCAGTATTTT.

The chain recombines TRBV10-2 with TRBJ1-3; 8 bases are shared with TRBD1. Germline CDR1 and CDR2: WSHSY and SAAADI. The trim removed 4 bases at V and 8 bases at J, leaving 4 bases unmatched. CDR3 length equals 13 residues. DNA of the CDR3: TGCGCCAGCAGTGGACAGGGGAGGGACACCATATATTTT. Its protein product is CASSGQGRDTIYF.

This clone was seen once. The chain joins TRBV11-1 to TRBJ1-4; no clear D gene. The V end was cut by 4 bases, the J end by 3 bases, with 9 bases between. Germline loops: CDR1 SGHAT, CDR2 FQDESV (reference sequence). The CDR3 runs to 14 residues. The CDR3 protein is CASSSIRSNEKLFF. The CDR3 DNA reads TGTGCCAGCAGCTCGATAAGATCTAATGAAAAACTGTTTTTT. Filled out from reference TRBV11-1 and TRBJ1-4, the complete variable domain reads EAEVAQSPRYKITEKSQAVAFWCDPISGHATLYWYRQILGQGPELLVQFQDESVVDDSQLPKDRFSAERLKGVDSTLKIQPAELGDSAMYLCASSSIRSNEKLFFGSGTQLSVL.

This clone has just a few counts. The chain recombines TRBV9 with TRBJ2-5; unclear D gene. Germline V CDR1 and CDR2: SGDLS, YYNGEE. Trimming pared 5 bases from V and 2 bases from J, leaving 10 bases between. The CDR3 is 13 residues long. The CDR3 spells CASSPSQQETQYF. The CDR3 nucleotides read TGTGCCAGCAGTCCGAGTCAGCAAGAGACCCAGTACTTC. Using reference TRBV9 and TRBJ2-5 for the parts outside the CDR3, the full variable domain is DSGVTQTPKHLITATGQRVTLRCSPRSGDLSVYWYQQSLDQGLQFLIQYYNGEERAKGNILERFSAQQFPDLHSELNLSSLELGDSALYFCASSPSQQETQYFGPGTRLLVL.

The V gene is TRBV6-5, the J gene TRBJ1-2, with 9 bases matching TRBD1. V lost 4 bases, J lost 7 bases, and 7 bases stayed unmatched. From germline, CDR1 is MNHEY and CDR2 SVGAGI. This CDR3 contains 14 residues. The CDR3 DNA follows: TGTGCCAGCAGTTGGGGACAGGGCTCGGGTGGCTACACCTTC. Translated, it gives CASSWGQGSGGYTF.

This chain uses TRBV5-4 with TRBJ2-3; 10 nucleotides line up with TRBD2. Germline lookup yields CDR1 SGHNT and CDR2 YYREEE (reference sequence). V shed 6 bases, J shed 0 bases, and the junction held 7 bases outside the gene matches. The CDR3 runs to 16 residues. CDR3 sequence (DNA): TGTGCCAGCAAGTCTCGGACTAGCGGAAGCACAGATACGCAGTATTTT. This sequence encodes CASKSRTSGSTDTQYF.

The chain joins TRBV5-6 to TRBJ2-4, with D possibly matching TRBD1 (6 bases). The CDR3 has 13 amino acids. Germline loops: CDR1 SGHDT, CDR2 YYEEEE. Trimming removed 3 bases from V and 7 bases from J, with 11 bases in between. CDR3 residues: CASSWTASNIQYF. The CDR3 region has the DNA TGTGCCAGCAGCTGGACAGCTTCGAACATTCAGTACTTC.